These 18 T cell receptor beta chains came from one sample sequenced in a study of T cell responses to AZD1222 COVID-19 vaccine. TCRdb's copy holds only in-frame clones and misses some; the assay was immunoSEQ multiplex PCR. This sample carries approximately 140,000 clones, roughly nine tenths of them seen once, and the ten largest clones take under 4%. The sequences come from peripheral blood, collected 28 days after the second AZD1222 dose. Receptor source: an adult who received the AZD1222 COVID-19 vaccine.

The chain carries TRBV11-1 and TRBJ1-2; 10 bases match TRBD1. The V gene's germline CDR1 is SGHAT and CDR2 FQDESV (reference sequence). This CDR3 has 15 residues. The ends lost 3 bases at V and 4 bases at J; junction bases unmatched: 5. CDR3: CASSFGTGAIYGYTF. The DNA of the CDR3 is TGTGCCAGCAGCTTCGGGACAGGGGCCATCTATGGCTACACCTTC.

The rearrangement uses TRBV12-3 or TRBV12-4 and TRBJ2-1; D is unresolved. This CDR3 has 12 amino acids. V was shortened by 3 bases and J by 10 bases, with 10 bases between the two germline ends. The CDR3 loop reads CASSLGVSEQFF. The CDR3 bases are TGTGCCAGCAGTTTGGGTGTGTCCGAGCAGTTCTTC.

The chain employs TRBV6-5 and TRBJ1-2; D not certain. The germline V gene has CDR1 MNHEY and CDR2 SVGAGI. This CDR3 has 13 amino acids. The ends were cut back, 0 bases at V and 8 bases at J, with 10 bases in the middle. CDR3 nucleotide sequence: TGTGCCAGCAGTTACTCCCGCGAGTTCGGCTACACCTTC. Translated: CASSYSREFGYTF.

Comment on this clone: This CDR3 is also generated by other DNA sequences in the sample. This chain joins TRBV7-9 and TRBJ1-4; D unclear. CDR1 is SEHNR, CDR2 FQNEAQ, per germline (reference sequence). This CDR3 spans 14 amino acids. With 5 bases removed from V and 4 bases from J, the gap between germline ends came to 11 bases. CDR3 sequence: CASSPGQDNEKLFF. The CDR3 DNA reads as TGTGCCAGCAGCCCAGGCCAGGATAATGAAAAACTGTTTTTT.

This chain connects TRBV9 to TRBJ2-3; tentatively, D is TRBD2 (5 bases). CDR1 and CDR2 (germline): SGDLS, YYNGEE. The V gene lost 2 bases and the J gene lost 3 bases, with 10 bases spanning the gap. The CDR3 has 14 amino acids. For the CDR3, the DNA is TGTGCCAGCAGCGTCGACGTAGCGACAGATACGCAGTATTTT. Residues: CASSVDVATDTQYF.

This clone has a single count. V gene TRBV11-1 combines with J gene TRBJ2-4; TRBD1 is a possible D gene (6 bases). The germline V gene encodes CDR1 SGHAT and CDR2 FQDESV (reference sequence). Trimming shortened V by 4 bases and J by 13 bases, and 14 bases separated the two germline ends. The CDR3 has 12 amino acids. The CDR3 sequence is CASSSNREKQYF. CDR3 sequence (DNA): TGTGCCAGCAGCTCGAACAGGGAGAAGCAGTACTTC.

The chain recombines TRBV19 with TRBJ2-7, with D perhaps matching TRBD1 (5 bases). V lost 8 bases and J lost 2, with 16 bases in between. In germline, CDR1 is LNHDA, CDR2 SQIVND (reference sequence). There are 14 residues in the CDR3. The chain's CDR3 is CASRVQGSAYEQYF. The CDR3, as DNA: TGTGCCAGTCGGGTCCAGGGATCGGCCTACGAGCAGTACTTC.

The rearrangement links TRBV3-1 (or the pseudogene TRBV3-2) to TRBJ1-2; a possible D gene is TRBD1 (6 bases). CDR3 length: 15 residues. Per the germline V gene, CDR1 is LGHDT and CDR2 is YNNKEL (reference sequence). Trimming pared 5 bases from V and 1 base from J, leaving 14 bases between. CDR3 nucleotide sequence: TGTGCCAGCAGCGCGCGGGACACGTATAACTATGGCTACACCTTC. Amino acid sequence: CASSARDTYNYGYTF.

This clone was seen only once. The rearrangement links TRBV11-1 to TRBJ1-6; TRBD1 matches at 7 bases. V was clipped by 3 bases and J by 7 bases; unmatched bases: 3. CDR3 length: 14 amino acids. The V gene's germline CDR1 is SGHAT and CDR2 FQDESV (reference sequence). This chain's CDR3 is CASSFQTGNSPLHF. The CDR3 nucleotides read TGTGCCAGCAGCTTCCAGACAGGGAATTCACCCCTCCACTTT.

The chain combines TRBV7-9 with TRBJ1-4, with TRBD1 as a possible D gene (5 bases). Germline V CDR1 and CDR2: SEHNR, FQNEAQ (reference sequence). The length of the CDR3 is 14 residues. V lost 2 bases and J lost 5, with 9 bases in between. CDR3 residues: CASSLRGGNEKLFF. The CDR3 coding sequence is TGTGCCAGCAGCTTACGGGGGGGAAATGAAAAACTGTTTTTT.

This clone was picked up one time. The V gene is TRBV7-2, the J gene TRBJ1-5, with D perhaps TRBD1 (6 bases). CDR3 length: 15 amino acids. Germline CDR1 is SGHTA and CDR2 is FQGNSA. Trimming cost V 3 bases and J 0 bases, with 9 bases left between them. The CDR3 is CASSLRGDSNQPQHF. The CDR3 DNA sequence: TGTGCCAGCAGCTTGAGGGGGGATAGCAATCAGCCCCAGCATTTT.

V gene TRBV5-1 combines with J gene TRBJ2-7; 10 nucleotides line up with TRBD1. Unmatched junction bases numbered 11, after V lost 7 bases and J lost 4 bases. The germline gives CDR1 SGHRS, CDR2 YFSETQ. The CDR3 covers 15 residues. The CDR3 bases are TGCGCCAGCTGCCGAGGGACAGGGGAGGAATACGAGCAGTACTTC. Translated: CASCRGTGEEYEQYF.

The V call is TRBV7-2, the J call TRBJ2-7, with TRBD2 as a possible D gene (7 bases). V dropped 1 base and J dropped 2 bases, with 12 bases sitting between them. Germline CDR1 is SGHTA and CDR2 is FQGNSA. CDR3 length equals 15 residues. In nucleotides, the CDR3 is TGTGCCAGCAGCTTAGGCCACGGGGGGCCCTACGAGCAGTACTTC. This sequence encodes CASSLGHGGPYEQYF. Full variable domain (rest looked up from reference TRBV7-2 and TRBJ2-7): GAGVSQSPSNKVTEKGKDVELRCDPISGHTALYWYRQSLGQGLEFLIYFQGNSAPDKSGLPSDRFSAERTGGSVSTLTIQRTQQEDSAVYLCASSLGHGGPYEQYFGPGTRLTVT.

This clone appeared once. The chain recombines TRBV6-5 with TRBJ1-3; a possible D gene is TRBD1 (5 bases). This CDR3 is 14 amino acids long. The germline V and J ends were trimmed by 11 bases and 4 bases, with 18 bases remaining between them. Germline V gene data show CDR1 as MNHEY and CDR2 as SVGAGI. The DNA for the CDR3 is TGTGCCGGATGGGACCCGGTCTCAGGAAACACCATATATTTT. Translating it yields CAGWDPVSGNTIYF.

Only a few counts were recorded for this clone. The chain links TRBV14 to TRBJ1-1; a possible D gene is TRBD1 (5 bases). Trimming removed 0 bases from V and 11 bases from J, with 13 bases in between. The CDR3 runs to 13 residues. CDR1 and CDR2 from the germline V gene are SGHDN and FVKESK. The CDR3 spells CASSQEMEGSAFF. In nucleotides, the CDR3 is TGTGCCAGCAGCCAAGAAATGGAGGGGTCGGCTTTCTTT. Looking up the rest from reference TRBV14 and TRBJ1-1 gives the full variable domain: EAGVTQFPSHSVIEKGQTVTLRCDPISGHDNLYWYRRVMGKEIKFLLHFVKESKQDESGMPNNRFLAERTGGTYSTLKVQPAELEDSGVYFCASSQEMEGSAFFGQGTRLTVV.

The rearrangement links TRBV6-5 to TRBJ1-1; 12 bases line up with TRBD1. CDR1 and CDR2 (germline): MNHEY, SVGAGI. This CDR3 comprises 13 residues. J lost 11 bases, V lost 4 bases, and 5 bases had no gene match. The CDR3 here is CASSSGQGARAFF. DNA for the CDR3: TGTGCCAGCAGTTCGGGACAGGGGGCACGGGCTTTCTTT.

The genes are TRBV5-1 and TRBJ1-1; D possibly corresponds to TRBD1 (5 bases). Germline values: CDR1 SGHRS, CDR2 YFSETQ. This CDR3 has 14 amino acids. V lost 2 bases to trimming and J lost 1 base, with 9 bases between them. Here the CDR3 reads CASSLPTGNTEAFF. The CDR3 DNA is TGCGCCAGCAGCTTACCAACAGGGAACACTGAAGCTTTCTTT.

This clone has only a few counts. This chain connects TRBV7-9 to TRBJ1-6; D may be TRBD1 (5 bases). The CDR3 runs to 15 residues. Germline V gene lookup returns CDR1 SEHNR and CDR2 FQNEAQ (reference sequence). Trimming took 5 bases from V and 7 from J, leaving 15 bases between them. CDR3 coding DNA: TGTGCCAGCAGCGTAAGACGCGGGACCAATTCACCCCTCCACTTT. Encoded protein: CASSVRRGTNSPLHF.